These T cell receptor beta chains were read from a single sample in a study of radiotherapy plus CTLA-4 blockade in lung cancer. Method: immunoSEQ multiplex PCR; TCRdb's copy keeps in-frame clones and lacks some. Here the sample spans some 78,000 clones, around 87% being singletons. The material was peripheral blood, obtained from a patient treated with radiotherapy plus ipilimumab. These receptor sequences come from a human donor with non-small cell lung cancer who had stable disease on radiotherapy plus ipilimumab. The CDR3 runs from the conserved cysteine through the conserved F or W. The order of the fields is D gene, V gene, J gene, clone size, CDR3 DNA, CDR3 protein. The D gene is left open where the match is weak. For some rows the clone size is stated as once, few or many, or as a class when expanded; others skip it.

d_gene: NA
v_gene: TRBV19
j_gene: TRBJ1-5
abundance: NA
CDR3nt: TGTGCCAGTAGCACCCCCACTACAGGCAATCGCAATCAGCCCCAGCATTTT
CDR3aa: CASSTPTTGNRNQPQHF

d_gene: NA
v_gene: TRBV19
j_gene: TRBJ1-3
abundance: NA
CDR3nt: TGTGCCAGTAGTATTTCGGGAGGCCCTGGAAACACCATATATTTT
CDR3aa: CASSISGGPGNTIYF

d_gene: NA
v_gene: TRBV19
j_gene: TRBJ2-5
abundance: NA
CDR3nt: TGTGCCAGTAGTGCCTACCCCAGGGTGGGCCAAGAGACCCAGTACTTC
CDR3aa: CASSAYPRVGQETQYF

d_gene: NA
v_gene: TRBV5-1
j_gene: TRBJ2-3
abundance: NA
CDR3nt: TGCGCCAGCAGCTTGGATAGCTCCCCGGGTACGCAGTATTTT
CDR3aa: CASSLDSSPGTQYF

d_gene: NA
v_gene: TRBV5-8
j_gene: TRBJ1-5
abundance: NA
CDR3nt: TGTGCCAGCAGCTCGACGGGGATTCAGCCCCAGCATTTT
CDR3aa: CASSSTGIQPQHF

d_gene: NA
v_gene: TRBV28
j_gene: TRBJ2-4
abundance: NA
CDR3nt: TGTGCCAGCGGGAGCTTGGGTTTTAACATTCAGTACTTC
CDR3aa: CASGSLGFNIQYF

d_gene: NA
v_gene: TRBV19
j_gene: TRBJ1-1
abundance: NA
CDR3nt: TGTGCCAGTAGTATTCTGGGGGGAGGAGCTTTCTTT
CDR3aa: CASSILGGGAFF

d_gene: NA
v_gene: TRBV6-1
j_gene: TRBJ2-7
abundance: NA
CDR3nt: TGTGCCAGCAGTGCGAAGACCACCTCCTACGAGCAGTACTTC
CDR3aa: CASSAKTTSYEQYF

d_gene: NA
v_gene: TRBV10-2
j_gene: TRBJ1-6
abundance: few
CDR3nt: TGCGCCAGCAGTGAGACAGGGAACTCACCCCTCCACTTT
CDR3aa: CASSETGNSPLHF

d_gene: NA
v_gene: TRBV2
j_gene: TRBJ1-3
abundance: NA
CDR3nt: TGTGTCAGCAGTCTGATGGACAGCCGCTCTGGAAACACCATATATTTT
CDR3aa: CVSSLMDSRSGNTIYF

d_gene: NA
v_gene: TRBV6-1
j_gene: TRBJ1-2
abundance: NA
CDR3nt: TGTGCCAGCAGTGTCGACCAGAACTATGGCTACACCTTC
CDR3aa: CASSVDQNYGYTF